These 25 T cell receptor beta chains share one sample of origin, sequenced in a study of beta chain features in type 1 diabetes. General observations from the study: Moderate yet significant TCRB CDR3 shortening was seen in Type 1 diabetes patients in all four CD4+ subsets.

The isolated RNA, all of it, was reverse transcribed, so expressed TCRB transcripts were what got sequenced. Data came from immunoSEQ multiplex PCR; TCRdb stores just in-frame clones and leaves some out. The data contain 50,000 to 70,000 clones, around 50% of them singletons. No antigen has been assigned to these receptors. Sequences were obtained from Tregs from blood. All receptors come from a woman aged 40 to 50 with type 1 diabetes.

The rearrangement uses TRBV7-6 and TRBJ1-1, with a possible D match to TRBD1 (6 bases). The CDR3 runs 16 residues. Looked up from germline, CDR1 is SGHVS and CDR2 is FNYEAQ. With 3 bases removed from V and 1 base from J, the gap between germline ends came to 15 bases. CDR3 protein: CASSFGQGRWNTEAFF. For the CDR3, the DNA is TGTGCCAGCAGCTTTGGGCAGGGGAGATGGAACACTGAAGCTTTCTTT.

V gene TRBV7-3 combines with J gene TRBJ2-3; TRBD2 matches 11 bases. The CDR3 sequence is 15 residues long. After removal of 5 bases from V and 5 bases from J, the junction contained 6 bases not matched to a gene. Per germline, CDR1 SGHTA and CDR2 FQGTGA. CDR3 sequence reads: CASSQLAGAQDTQYF. CDR3 in DNA: TGTGCCAGCAGCCAACTAGCGGGAGCGCAAGATACGCAGTATTTT.

This clone appeared a few times. This chain connects TRBV2 to TRBJ2-1; 12 nucleotides agree with TRBD2. The CDR3 runs 14 residues. Germline V gives CDR1 SNHLY, CDR2 FYNNEI. Trimming removed 6 bases from V and 6 bases from J; junction bases left unmatched: 3. The CDR3 DNA reads as TGTGCCAGCAGGCGGACTAGCGGGGTCAATGAGCAGTTCTTC. Translation: CASRRTSGVNEQFF. The entire variable domain, with the rest obtained from reference TRBV2 and TRBJ2-1, is as follows: EPEVTQTPSHQVTQMGQEVILRCVPISNHLYFYWYRQILGQKVEFLVSFYNNEISEKSEIFDDQFSVERPDGSNFTLKIRSTKLEDSAMYFCASRRTSGVNEQFFGPGTRLTVL.

The chain recombines TRBV5-4 with TRBJ1-3; D possibly corresponds to TRBD1 (6 bases). The V end lost 4 bases, the J end lost 0 bases, and 11 bases lay between the germline ends. The CDR3 extends over 15 amino acids. Germline values: CDR1 SGHNT, CDR2 YYREEE (reference sequence). CDR3 sequence: CASSTRTASGNTIYF. CDR3 nucleotide sequence: TGTGCCAGCAGCACCCGGACAGCCTCTGGAAACACCATATATTTT.

In this sample, this clone turned up once. The chain recombines TRBV5-1 with TRBJ2-6; TRBD1 matches 8 bases. There are 18 residues in the CDR3. Losses at the gene ends were 4 bases for V and 1 base for J; bases not matched to a gene: 10. Germline loops: CDR1 SGHRS, CDR2 YFSETQ. The CDR3 spells CASSVRTGSESGANVLTF. In DNA form, the CDR3 reads TGCGCCAGCAGCGTACGGACAGGGTCGGAGTCTGGGGCCAACGTCCTGACTTTC.

This chain connects TRBV5-4 to TRBJ1-2; 9 nucleotides line up with TRBD1. This CDR3 is 15 amino acids long. J gave up 3 bases and V 3 bases, and 6 bases lay outside the gene matches. Germline CDR1 SGHNT, CDR2 YYREEE (reference sequence). DNA for the CDR3: TGTGCCAGCAGCTCTGACAGGGGGGGCTACTATGGCTACACCTTC. This codes for CASSSDRGGYYGYTF.

This rearrangement joins TRBV7-2 to TRBJ1-5, with D possibly being TRBD1 (6 bases). Germline loops: CDR1 SGHTA, CDR2 FQGNSA. Trimming stripped 1 base from V and 3 bases from J, with 13 bases between. The CDR3 contains 16 residues. The CDR3 coding sequence is TGTGCCAGCAGCTTAGTCGGACAGAGTCCCAATCAGCCCCAGCATTTT. It codes for CASSLVGQSPNQPQHF.

This clone was recorded once. This rearrangement joins TRBV7-6 to TRBJ2-2, with D perhaps matching TRBD2 (6 bases). V shed 3 bases and J shed 5 bases, with 10 bases lying between them. The CDR3 spans 14 residues. Germline CDR1 SGHVS, CDR2 FNYEAQ. DNA for the CDR3: TGTGCCAGCAGCTTGGGGGGAGGTACCGGGGAGCTGTTTTTT. As protein: CASSLGGGTGELFF. The whole variable domain, filled in from reference TRBV7-6 and TRBJ2-2, reads GAGVSQSPRYKVTKRGQDVALRCDPISGHVSLYWYRQALGQGPEFLTYFNYEAQQDKSGLPNDRFSAERPEGSISTLTIQRTEQRDSAMYRCASSLGGGTGELFFGEGSRLTVL.

This clone was seen only a few times. The chain combines TRBV7-6 with TRBJ2-1; 9 positions agree with TRBD1. The CDR3 covers 15 residues. The germline CDR1 and CDR2 sequences are SGHVS and FNYEAQ. Trimming cost V 1 base and J 7 bases; bases outside gene matches: 5. The CDR3 nucleotides read TGTGCCAGCAGCTTAGGGGACAGGGTGCAGAATGAGCAGTTCTTC. It is translated as CASSLGDRVQNEQFF.

The rearrangement joins TRBV29-1 to TRBJ2-2; TRBD1 agrees at 11 bases. This CDR3 contains 15 residues. Unmatched junction bases numbered 8, after V lost 5 bases and J lost 6 bases. The germline CDR1 and CDR2 sequences are SQVTM and ANQGSEA. The CDR3 bases are TGCAGCGTTAGTAGAGGGACAGGGGGTTCCGGGGAGCTGTTTTTT. Translated, it gives CSVSRGTGGSGELFF.

The chain has TRBV25-1 and TRBJ2-2; 10 bases align to TRBD1. With 6 bases clipped from V and 5 bases from J, the junction kept 3 bases outside the gene matches. Looked up from germline, CDR1 is MGHDK and CDR2 is SYGVNS. CDR3 length equals 14 residues. The CDR3 reads CASRGQGITGELFF. CDR3 coding DNA: TGTGCCAGCAGGGGACAGGGGATAACCGGGGAGCTGTTTTTT.

V is TRBV7-6 and J is TRBJ1-3, with D tentatively TRBD1 (6 bases). The CDR3 sequence is 15 residues long. CDR1 SGHVS and CDR2 FNYEAQ come from the germline V gene. V was pared by 4 bases and J by 2 bases, with 12 bases between. CDR3 sequence: CASSWAGAAGNTIYF. CDR3 DNA: TGTGCCAGCAGCTGGGCAGGGGCCGCTGGAAACACCATATATTTT.

The chain combines TRBV27 with TRBJ1-5, with D unclear. The CDR3 spans 15 residues. Germline V gene sequence: CDR1 MNHEY, CDR2 SMNVEV (reference sequence). Trimming removed 5 bases from V and 1 base from J, with 12 bases in between. CDR3 region: CASSPSTASNQPQHF. The CDR3 DNA sequence: TGTGCCAGCAGTCCTAGTACTGCGAGCAATCAGCCCCAGCATTTT.

The rearrangement uses TRBV28 and TRBJ2-7; the D gene is possibly TRBD2 (7 bases). The CDR3 is 17 amino acids. From germline, CDR1 is MDHEN and CDR2 SYDVKM. Between the trimmed V and J ends, which lost 5 bases and 3 bases, there was a span of 23 bases. CDR3: CASSGGAGREYGYEQYF. The CDR3 nucleotides read TGTGCCAGCAGTGGGGGGGCGGGGAGGGAGTATGGCTACGAGCAGTACTTC. Combining the CDR3 with reference TRBV28 and TRBJ2-7 gives the whole variable domain DVKVTQSSRYLVKRTGEKVFLECVQDMDHENMFWYRQDPGLGLRLIYFSYDVKMKEKGDIPEGYSVSREKKERFSLILESASTNQTSMYLCASSGGAGREYGYEQYFGPGTRLTVT.

This clone turned up a few times. Different DNA sequences within this sample yield the same CDR3. The V call is TRBV7-2, the J call TRBJ2-3, with D uncertain. Germline CDR1 reads SGHTA; CDR2 reads FQGNSA. V lost 0 bases, J lost 1 base, and 5 bases lay in between. The CDR3 covers 14 residues. CDR3 nucleotides: TGTGCCAGCAGCTTAGCCCAGGGCACAGATACGCAGTATTTT. This translates into CASSLAQGTDTQYF. Combining the CDR3 with reference TRBV7-2 and TRBJ2-3 gives the whole variable domain GAGVSQSPSNKVTEKGKDVELRCDPISGHTALYWYRQSLGQGLEFLIYFQGNSAPDKSGLPSDRFSAERTGGSVSTLTIQRTQQEDSAVYLCASSLAQGTDTQYFGPGTRLTVL.

As regards this clone: At one end the junction does not follow the germline gene, possibly because of a read error. The J gene is TRBJ2-2, the V gene TRBV7-2, with TRBD2 matching over 10 bases. The CDR3 length is 15 residues. Looked up from germline, CDR1 is SGHTA and CDR2 is FQGNSA. The CDR3 DNA sequence: TGTGCCAGCAGATTAGCGGGGGGTTCCACCGGGGAGCTGTTTTTT. Its translation: CASRLAGGSTGELFF.

V usage is TRBV5-1 and J usage is TRBJ2-7, with 9 positions matching TRBD1. The germline CDR1 and CDR2 sequences are SGHRS and YFSETQ. The V gene end was trimmed by 3 bases and the J gene end by 3 bases; junction bases not matched to a gene: 1. This CDR3 is 13 amino acids long. This CDR3 is CASSSGQGYEQYF. The CDR3 region has the DNA TGCGCCAGCAGCTCGGGACAGGGCTACGAGCAGTACTTC.

The chain links TRBV14 to TRBJ1-6; 7 nucleotides match TRBD1. V lost 4 bases to trimming and J lost 10 bases; unmatched junction nucleotides: 4. Germline values: CDR1 SGHDN, CDR2 FVKESK. The CDR3 spans 13 residues. The CDR3 is CASSLQGGSPLHF. The CDR3 DNA reads TGTGCCAGCAGCCTTCAGGGGGGATCACCCCTCCACTTT.

The V gene is TRBV5-1, the J gene TRBJ2-5, with D tentatively TRBD2 (5 bases). Deletions cut 3 bases from V and 2 bases from J, with 11 bases between. Looked up from germline, CDR1 is SGHRS and CDR2 is YFSETQ. The CDR3 runs to 14 residues. Here the CDR3 DNA reads TGCGCCAGCAGCTGGGCACGGGAACAAGAGACCCAGTACTTC. It is translated as CASSWAREQETQYF.

The chain is built from TRBV9 and TRBJ2-1; D is possibly TRBD2 (6 bases). Germline V gene data show CDR1 as SGDLS and CDR2 as YYNGEE. V lost 0 bases to trimming and J lost 1 base, with 11 bases between them. The CDR3 extends over 16 amino acids. The CDR3 DNA is TGTGCCAGCAGCGTAGGACCTAGCGCATCCTACAATGAGCAGTTCTTC. It yields the protein CASSVGPSASYNEQFF.

The chain employs TRBV6-5 and TRBJ2-7; TRBD1 matches at 9 bases. The germline gives CDR1 MNHEY, CDR2 SVGAGI. The V gene end was trimmed by 2 bases and the J gene end by 2 bases; junction bases not matched to a gene: 1. The CDR3 sequence is 14 residues long. The CDR3 loop reads CASSYGTGPYEQYF. The CDR3 DNA reads TGTGCCAGCAGTTACGGGACAGGGCCCTACGAGCAGTACTTC.

This clone appeared a few times. The chain has TRBV11-3 and TRBJ2-7; a weak D match, TRBD2 (7 bases). This CDR3 is 15 amino acids long. Germline CDR1 SGHNT, CDR2 YENEEA. V dropped 1 base and J dropped 6 bases, with 16 bases sitting between them. CDR3 residues: CASSLVRGAGIEQYF. CDR3 nucleotide sequence: TGTGCCAGCAGCTTAGTTCGGGGGGCGGGGATCGAGCAGTACTTC. The entire variable domain, with the rest obtained from reference TRBV11-3 and TRBJ2-7, is as follows: EAGVVQSPRYKIIEKKQPVAFWCNPISGHNTLYWYLQNLGQGPELLIRYENEEAVDDSQLPKDRFSAERLKGVDSTLKIQPAELGDSAVYLCASSLVRGAGIEQYFGPGTRLTVT.

This sequence joins TRBV4-2 and TRBJ1-2; 8 nucleotides line up with TRBD1. CDR1 LGHNA and CDR2 YNFKEQ come from the germline V gene. The CDR3 consists of 14 residues. The V gene end was trimmed by 4 bases and the J gene end by 4 bases; junction bases not matched to a gene: 5. CDR3 DNA sequence: TGTGCCAGCAGCCCCAGGACAGGGAGCTATGGCTACACCTTC. Encoded protein: CASSPRTGSYGYTF.

The chain combines TRBV6-5 with TRBJ1-1; 8 bases map to TRBD1. Trimming cost V 8 bases and J 6 bases; bases outside gene matches: 8. The CDR3 spans 13 residues. The germline gives CDR1 MNHEY, CDR2 SVGAGI. CDR3 sequence: CASGEQGDAEAFF. For the CDR3, the DNA is TGTGCCAGCGGGGAACAGGGGGACGCTGAAGCTTTCTTT.

This clone is classed as medium-sized. V usage is TRBV13 and J usage is TRBJ2-5; D gene ambiguous. V shed 2 bases and J shed 1 base, with 8 bases lying between them. Germline V CDR1 and CDR2: PRHDT, FYEKMQ (reference sequence). This CDR3 spans 14 amino acids. The CDR3 spells CASSLTSVQETQYF. The CDR3 DNA reads TGTGCCAGCAGCTTAACGTCGGTCCAAGAGACCCAGTACTTC. The full variable domain, with the rest looked up from reference TRBV13 and TRBJ2-5, is AAGVIQSPRHLIKEKRETATLKCYPIPRHDTVYWYQQGPGQDPQFLISFYEKMQSDKGSIPDRFSAQQFSDYHSELNMSSLELGDSALYFCASSLTSVQETQYFGPGTRLLVL.